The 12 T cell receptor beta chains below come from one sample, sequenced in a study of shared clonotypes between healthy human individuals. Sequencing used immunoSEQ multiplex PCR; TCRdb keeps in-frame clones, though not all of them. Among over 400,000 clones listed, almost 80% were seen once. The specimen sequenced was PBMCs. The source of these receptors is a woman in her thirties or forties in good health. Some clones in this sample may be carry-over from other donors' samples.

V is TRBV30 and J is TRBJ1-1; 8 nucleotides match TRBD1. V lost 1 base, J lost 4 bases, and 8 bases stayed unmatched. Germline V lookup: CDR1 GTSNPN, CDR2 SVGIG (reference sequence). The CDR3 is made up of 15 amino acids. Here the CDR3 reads CAWSETRGQGTEAFF. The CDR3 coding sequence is TGTGCCTGGAGTGAAACCAGGGGGCAGGGCACTGAAGCTTTCTTT.

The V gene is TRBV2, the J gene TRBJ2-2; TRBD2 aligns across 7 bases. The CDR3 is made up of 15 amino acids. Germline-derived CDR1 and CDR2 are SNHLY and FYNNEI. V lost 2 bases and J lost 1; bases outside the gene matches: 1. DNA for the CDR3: TGTGCCAGCAGTGAAACTAGCGTGAACACCGGGGAGCTGTTTTTT. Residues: CASSETSVNTGELFF.

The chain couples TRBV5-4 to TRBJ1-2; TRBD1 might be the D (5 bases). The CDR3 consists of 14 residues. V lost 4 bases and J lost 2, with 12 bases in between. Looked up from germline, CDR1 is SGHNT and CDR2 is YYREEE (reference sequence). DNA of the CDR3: TGTGCCAGCAGCCCACTAAGGGGCAACTATGGCTACACCTTC. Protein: CASSPLRGNYGYTF. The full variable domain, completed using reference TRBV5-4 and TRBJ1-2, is ETGVTQSPTHLIKTRGQQVTLRCSSQSGHNTVSWYQQALGQGPQFIFQYYREEENGRGNFPPRFSGLQFPNYSSELNVNALELDDSALYLCASSPLRGNYGYTFGSGTRLTVV.

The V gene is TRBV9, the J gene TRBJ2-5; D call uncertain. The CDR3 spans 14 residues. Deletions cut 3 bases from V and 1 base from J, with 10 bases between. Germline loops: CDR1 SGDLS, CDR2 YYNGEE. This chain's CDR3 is CASSGAGLQETQYF. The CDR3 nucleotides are TGTGCCAGCAGCGGGGCCGGCCTCCAAGAGACCCAGTACTTC.

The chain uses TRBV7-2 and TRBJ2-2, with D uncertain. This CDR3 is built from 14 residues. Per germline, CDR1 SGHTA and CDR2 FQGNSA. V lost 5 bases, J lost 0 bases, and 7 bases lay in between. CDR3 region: CASSPYANTGELFF. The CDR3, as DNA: TGTGCCAGCAGCCCATATGCGAACACCGGGGAGCTGTTTTTT. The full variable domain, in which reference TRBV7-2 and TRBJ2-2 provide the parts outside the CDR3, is GAGVSQSPSNKVTEKGKDVELRCDPISGHTALYWYRQSLGQGLEFLIYFQGNSAPDKSGLPSDRFSAERTGGSVSTLTIQRTQQEDSAVYLCASSPYANTGELFFGEGSRLTVL.

The CDR3 coding sequence is TGTGCCAGCAGTTTCAGGGGGCTGTGGAATGAGCAGTTCTTC. Its translation is CASSFRGLWNEQFF. V and J are TRBV28 and TRBJ2-1; 8 nucleotides align to TRBD1. After removal of 3 bases from V and 7 bases from J, the junction contained 5 bases not matched to a gene. This CDR3 is 14 amino acids long. Germline V CDR1 and CDR2: MDHEN, SYDVKM. Using reference TRBV28 and TRBJ2-1 for the parts outside the CDR3, the full variable domain is DVKVTQSSRYLVKRTGEKVFLECVQDMDHENMFWYRQDPGLGLRLIYFSYDVKMKEKGDIPEGYSVSREKKERFSLILESASTNQTSMYLCASSFRGLWNEQFFGPGTRLTVL.

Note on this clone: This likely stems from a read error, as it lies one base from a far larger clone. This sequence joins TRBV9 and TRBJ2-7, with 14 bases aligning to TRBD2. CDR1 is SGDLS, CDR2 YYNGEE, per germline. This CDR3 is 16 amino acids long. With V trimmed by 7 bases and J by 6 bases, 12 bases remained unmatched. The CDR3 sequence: CASGEGGTSGSREQYF. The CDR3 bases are TGTGCCAGCGGCGAGGGGGGGACTAGCGGGAGCCGCGAGCAGTACTTC.

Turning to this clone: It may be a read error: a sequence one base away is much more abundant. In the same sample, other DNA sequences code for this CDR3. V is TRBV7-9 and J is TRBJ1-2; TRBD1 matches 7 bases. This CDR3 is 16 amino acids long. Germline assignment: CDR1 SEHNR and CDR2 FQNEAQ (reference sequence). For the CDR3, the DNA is TGCGCCAGCAGCTCAAGAGAGGACAGGACCAGCTATGGCTACACCTTC. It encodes CASSSREDRTSYGYTF.

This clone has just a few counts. The CDR3 bases are TGTGCCAGCCGGATGTTAACTAGCACAGATACGCAGTATTTT. It yields the protein CASRMLTSTDTQYF. This chain connects TRBV2 to TRBJ2-3, with D uncertain. CDR3 length: 14 amino acids. V gave up 8 bases and J gave up 0 bases, with 12 bases separating them. Germline-derived CDR1 and CDR2 are SNHLY and FYNNEI.

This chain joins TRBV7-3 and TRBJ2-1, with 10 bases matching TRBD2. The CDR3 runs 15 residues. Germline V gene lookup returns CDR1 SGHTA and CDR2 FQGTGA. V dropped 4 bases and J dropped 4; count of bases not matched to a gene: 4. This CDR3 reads CASSSLAGAYNEQFF. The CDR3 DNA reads TGTGCCAGCAGCTCCCTAGCGGGAGCATACAATGAGCAGTTCTTC. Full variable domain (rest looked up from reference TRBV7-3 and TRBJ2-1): GAGVSQTPSNKVTEKGKYVELRCDPISGHTALYWYRQSLGQGPEFLIYFQGTGAADDSGLPNDRFFAVRPEGSVSTLKIQRTERGDSAVYLCASSSLAGAYNEQFFGPGTRLTVL.

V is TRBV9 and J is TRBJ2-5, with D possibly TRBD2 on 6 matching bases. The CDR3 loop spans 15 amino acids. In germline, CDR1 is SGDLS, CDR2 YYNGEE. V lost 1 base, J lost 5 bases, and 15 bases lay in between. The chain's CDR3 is CASSVRDSSFETQYF. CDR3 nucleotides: TGTGCCAGCAGCGTACGGGACTCTTCTTTTGAGACCCAGTACTTC.

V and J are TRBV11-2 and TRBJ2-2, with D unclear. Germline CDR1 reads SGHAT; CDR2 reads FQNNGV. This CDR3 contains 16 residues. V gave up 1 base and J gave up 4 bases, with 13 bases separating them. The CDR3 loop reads CASSLVADGSTGELFF. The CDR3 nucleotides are TGTGCCAGCAGCTTAGTTGCGGACGGGTCCACCGGGGAGCTGTTTTTT.